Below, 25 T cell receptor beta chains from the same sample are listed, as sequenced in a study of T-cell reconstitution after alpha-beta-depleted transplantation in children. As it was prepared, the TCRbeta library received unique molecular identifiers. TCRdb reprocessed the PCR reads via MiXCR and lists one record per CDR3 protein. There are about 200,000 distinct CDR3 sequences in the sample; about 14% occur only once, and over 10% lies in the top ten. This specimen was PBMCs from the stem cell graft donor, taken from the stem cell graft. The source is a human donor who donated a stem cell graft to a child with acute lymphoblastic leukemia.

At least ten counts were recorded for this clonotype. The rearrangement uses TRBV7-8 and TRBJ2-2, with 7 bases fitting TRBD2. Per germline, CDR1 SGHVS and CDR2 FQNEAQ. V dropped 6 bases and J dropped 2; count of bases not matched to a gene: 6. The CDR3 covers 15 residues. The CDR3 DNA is TGTGCCAGCAGTCGACGGGGGGACAACACCGGGGAGCTGTTTTTT. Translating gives CASSRRGDNTGELFF.

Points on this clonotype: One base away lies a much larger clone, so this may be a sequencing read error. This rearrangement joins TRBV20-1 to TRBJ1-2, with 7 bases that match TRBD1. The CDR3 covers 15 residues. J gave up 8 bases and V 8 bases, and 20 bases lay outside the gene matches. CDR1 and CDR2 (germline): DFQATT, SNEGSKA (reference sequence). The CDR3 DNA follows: TGCAGTTCAGCACCGGGACAGCTTCTCTCCGGGGGCTACACCTTC. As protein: CSSAPGQLLSGGYTF.

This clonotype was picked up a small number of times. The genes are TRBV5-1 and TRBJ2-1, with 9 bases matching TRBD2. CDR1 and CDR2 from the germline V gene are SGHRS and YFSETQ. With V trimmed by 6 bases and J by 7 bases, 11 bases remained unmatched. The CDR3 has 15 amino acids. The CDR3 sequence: CASTFYRTSENEQFF. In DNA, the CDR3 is TGCGCCAGCACCTTTTACCGGACTAGCGAGAATGAGCAGTTCTTC.

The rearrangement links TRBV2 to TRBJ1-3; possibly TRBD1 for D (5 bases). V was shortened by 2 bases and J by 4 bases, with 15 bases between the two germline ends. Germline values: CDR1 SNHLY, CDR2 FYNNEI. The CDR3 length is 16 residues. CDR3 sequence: CASSETRQSKGNTIYF. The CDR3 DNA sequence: TGTGCCAGCAGTGAAACGCGACAGTCGAAGGGAAACACCATATATTTT.

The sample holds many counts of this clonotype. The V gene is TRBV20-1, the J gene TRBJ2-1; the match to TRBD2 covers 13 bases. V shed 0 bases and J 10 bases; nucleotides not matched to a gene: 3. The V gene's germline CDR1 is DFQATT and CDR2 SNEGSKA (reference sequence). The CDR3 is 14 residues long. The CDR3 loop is CSARDGLAGVEQFF. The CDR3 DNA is TGCAGTGCTAGAGATGGACTAGCGGGAGTGGAGCAGTTCTTC.

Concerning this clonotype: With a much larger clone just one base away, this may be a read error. CDR3 coding DNA: TGTGCCTGCAGGGGCCCGGGCAGGGATTGGGGCTCGGGTGAAAAACTGTTTTTT. Translation gives CACRGPGRDWGSGEKLFF. The gene calls are TRBV3-1 and TRBJ1-4; D may be TRBD1 (6 bases). Looked up from germline, CDR1 is LGHDT and CDR2 is YNNKEL (reference sequence). The CDR3 runs 18 residues.

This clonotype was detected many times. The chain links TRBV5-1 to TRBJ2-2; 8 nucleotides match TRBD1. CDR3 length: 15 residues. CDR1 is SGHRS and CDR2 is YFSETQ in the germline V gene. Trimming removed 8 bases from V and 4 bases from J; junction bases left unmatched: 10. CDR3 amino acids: CASGDRGWTTGELFF. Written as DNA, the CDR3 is TGCGCCAGTGGCGACAGGGGATGGACCACCGGGGAGCTGTTTTTT.

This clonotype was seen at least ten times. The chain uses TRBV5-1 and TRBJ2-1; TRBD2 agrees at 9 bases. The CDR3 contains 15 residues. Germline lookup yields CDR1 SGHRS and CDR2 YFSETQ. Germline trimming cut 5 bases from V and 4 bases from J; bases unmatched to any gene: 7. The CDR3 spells CASRDGTSHYNEQFF. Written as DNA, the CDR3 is TGCGCCAGCAGAGATGGGACTAGCCATTACAATGAGCAGTTCTTC.

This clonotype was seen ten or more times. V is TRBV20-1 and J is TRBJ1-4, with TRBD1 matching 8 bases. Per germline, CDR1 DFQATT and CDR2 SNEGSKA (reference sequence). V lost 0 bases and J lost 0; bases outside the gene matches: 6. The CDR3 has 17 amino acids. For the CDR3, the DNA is TGCAGTGCTAGAGATGAGGGACAGGTCGCAACTAATGAAAAACTGTTTTTT. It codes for CSARDEGQVATNEKLFF.

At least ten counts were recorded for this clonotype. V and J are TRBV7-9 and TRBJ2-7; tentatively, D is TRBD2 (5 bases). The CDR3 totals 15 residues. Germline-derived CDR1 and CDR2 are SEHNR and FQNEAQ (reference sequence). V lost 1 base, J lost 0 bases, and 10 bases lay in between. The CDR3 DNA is TGTGCCAGCAGCTTAGGATCCAGCGGCTCCTACGAGCAGTACTTC. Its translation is CASSLGSSGSYEQYF.

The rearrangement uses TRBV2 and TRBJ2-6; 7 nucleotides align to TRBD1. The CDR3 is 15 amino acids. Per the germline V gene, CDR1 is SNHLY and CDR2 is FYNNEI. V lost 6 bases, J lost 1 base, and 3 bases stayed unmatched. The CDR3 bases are TGTGCCAGCAGGGAACAGGGGTCTGGGGCCAACGTCCTGACTTTC. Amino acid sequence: CASREQGSGANVLTF.

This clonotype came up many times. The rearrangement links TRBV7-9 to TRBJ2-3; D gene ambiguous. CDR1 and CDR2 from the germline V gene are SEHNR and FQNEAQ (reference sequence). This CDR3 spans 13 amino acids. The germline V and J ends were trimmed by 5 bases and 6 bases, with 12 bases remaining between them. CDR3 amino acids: CASSPVPADTQYF. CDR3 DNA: TGTGCCAGCAGCCCCGTCCCAGCGGATACGCAGTATTTT.

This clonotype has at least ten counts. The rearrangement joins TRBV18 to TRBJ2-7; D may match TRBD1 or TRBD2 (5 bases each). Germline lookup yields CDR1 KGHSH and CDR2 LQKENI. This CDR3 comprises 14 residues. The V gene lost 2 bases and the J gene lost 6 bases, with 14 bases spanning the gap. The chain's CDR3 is CASSPEGPGAEQYF. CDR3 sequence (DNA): TGTGCCAGCTCACCAGAGGGACCCGGGGCCGAGCAGTACTTC.

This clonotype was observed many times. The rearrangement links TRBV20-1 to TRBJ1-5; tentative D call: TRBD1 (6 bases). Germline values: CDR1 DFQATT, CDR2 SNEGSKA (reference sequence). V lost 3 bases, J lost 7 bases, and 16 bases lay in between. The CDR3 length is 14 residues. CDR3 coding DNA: TGCAGTGCTAGGGAAAATGCAGGGGCCCAGCCCCAGCATTTT. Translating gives CSARENAGAQPQHF.

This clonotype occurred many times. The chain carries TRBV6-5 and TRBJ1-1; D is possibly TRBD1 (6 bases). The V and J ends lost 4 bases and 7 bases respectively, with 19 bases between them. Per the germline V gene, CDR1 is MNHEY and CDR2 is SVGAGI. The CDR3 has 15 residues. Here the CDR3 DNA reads TGTGCCAGCAGTTCCCCGGGCAGGGGATCAGGTGAAGCTTTCTTT. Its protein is CASSSPGRGSGEAFF.

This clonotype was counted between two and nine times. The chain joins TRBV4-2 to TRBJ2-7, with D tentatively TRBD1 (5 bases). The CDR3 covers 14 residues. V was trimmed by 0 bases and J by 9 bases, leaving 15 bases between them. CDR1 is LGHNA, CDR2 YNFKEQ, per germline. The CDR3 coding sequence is TGTGCCAGCAGCCAAGAACGCCAGGGCGGTTCGCAGTACTTC. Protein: CASSQERQGGSQYF.

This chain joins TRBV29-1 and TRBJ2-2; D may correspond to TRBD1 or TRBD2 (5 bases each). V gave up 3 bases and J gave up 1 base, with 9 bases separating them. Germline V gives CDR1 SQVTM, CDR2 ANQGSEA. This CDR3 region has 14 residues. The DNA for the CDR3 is TGCAGCGTTGAGGGGGATTTGAACACCGGGGAGCTGTTTTTT. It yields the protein CSVEGDLNTGELFF.

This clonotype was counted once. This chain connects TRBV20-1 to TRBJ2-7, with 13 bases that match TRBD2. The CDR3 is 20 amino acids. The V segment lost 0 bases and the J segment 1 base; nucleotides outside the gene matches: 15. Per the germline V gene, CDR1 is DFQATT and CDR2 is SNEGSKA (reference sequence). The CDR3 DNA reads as TGCAGTGCTAGAGATGCAGGGACTAGCGGGGAGTCGTCTACTTCCTACGAGCAGTACTTC. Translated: CSARDAGTSGESSTSYEQYF.

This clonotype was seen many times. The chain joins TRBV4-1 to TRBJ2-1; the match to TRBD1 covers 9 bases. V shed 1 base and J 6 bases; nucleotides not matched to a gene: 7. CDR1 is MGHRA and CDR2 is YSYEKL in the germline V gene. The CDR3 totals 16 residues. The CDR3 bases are TGCGCCAGCAGCCAAGTCGTGACAGGGGGTATCAATGAGCAGTTCTTC. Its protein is CASSQVVTGGINEQFF.

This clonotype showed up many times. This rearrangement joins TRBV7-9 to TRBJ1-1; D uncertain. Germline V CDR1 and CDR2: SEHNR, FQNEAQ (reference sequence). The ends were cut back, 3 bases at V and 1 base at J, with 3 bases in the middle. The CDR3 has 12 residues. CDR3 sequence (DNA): TGTGCCAGCAGCTTCCCGAACACTGAAGCTTTCTTT. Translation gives CASSFPNTEAFF.

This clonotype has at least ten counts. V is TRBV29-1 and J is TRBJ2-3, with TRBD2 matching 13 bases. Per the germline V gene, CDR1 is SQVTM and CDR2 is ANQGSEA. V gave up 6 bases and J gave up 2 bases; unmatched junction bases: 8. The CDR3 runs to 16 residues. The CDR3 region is CSVGMGLAGHTDTQYF. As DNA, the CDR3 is TGCAGCGTGGGGATGGGACTAGCGGGACACACAGATACGCAGTATTTT.

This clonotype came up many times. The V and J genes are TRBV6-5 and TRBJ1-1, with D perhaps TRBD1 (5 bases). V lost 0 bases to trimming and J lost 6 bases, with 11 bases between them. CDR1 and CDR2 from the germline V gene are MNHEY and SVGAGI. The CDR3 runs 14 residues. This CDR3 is CASSYSEGIAEAFF. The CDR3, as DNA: TGTGCCAGCAGTTACTCGGAGGGGATTGCTGAAGCTTTCTTT.

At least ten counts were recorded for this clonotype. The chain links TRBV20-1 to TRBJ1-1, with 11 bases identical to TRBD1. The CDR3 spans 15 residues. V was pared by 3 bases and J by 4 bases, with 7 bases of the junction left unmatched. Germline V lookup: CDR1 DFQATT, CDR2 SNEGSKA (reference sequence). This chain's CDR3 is CSARGTGTGGTEAFF. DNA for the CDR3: TGCAGTGCTAGGGGGACTGGGACAGGGGGCACTGAAGCTTTCTTT.

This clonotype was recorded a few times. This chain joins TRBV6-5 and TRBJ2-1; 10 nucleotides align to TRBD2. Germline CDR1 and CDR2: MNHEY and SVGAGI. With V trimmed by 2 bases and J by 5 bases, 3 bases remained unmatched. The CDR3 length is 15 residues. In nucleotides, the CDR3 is TGTGCCAGCAGTTACGGGACTAGCGCTGACAATGAGCAGTTCTTC. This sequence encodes CASSYGTSADNEQFF.

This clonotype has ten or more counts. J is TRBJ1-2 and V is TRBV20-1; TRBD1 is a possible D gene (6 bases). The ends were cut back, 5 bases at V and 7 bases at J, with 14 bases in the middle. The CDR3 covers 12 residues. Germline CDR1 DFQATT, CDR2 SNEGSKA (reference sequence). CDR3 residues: CSAGKQGGGYTF. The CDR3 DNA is TGCAGTGCTGGCAAACAGGGAGGTGGCTACACCTTC.